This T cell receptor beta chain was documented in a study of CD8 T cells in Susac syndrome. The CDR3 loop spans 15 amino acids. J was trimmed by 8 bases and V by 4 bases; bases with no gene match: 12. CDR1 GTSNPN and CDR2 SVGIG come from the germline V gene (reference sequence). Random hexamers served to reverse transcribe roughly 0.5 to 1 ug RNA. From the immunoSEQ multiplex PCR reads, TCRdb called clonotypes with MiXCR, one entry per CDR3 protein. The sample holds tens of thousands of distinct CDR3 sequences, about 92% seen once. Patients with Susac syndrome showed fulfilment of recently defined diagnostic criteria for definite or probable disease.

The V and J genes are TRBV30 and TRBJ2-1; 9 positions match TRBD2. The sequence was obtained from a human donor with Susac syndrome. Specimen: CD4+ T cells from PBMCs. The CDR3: CAWKRAGGLPHEQFF. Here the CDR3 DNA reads TGTGCCTGGAAGAGGGCGGGAGGGCTTCCCCATGAGCAGTTCTTC. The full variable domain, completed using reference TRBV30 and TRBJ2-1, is SQTIHQWPATLVQPVGSPLSLECTVEGTSNPNLYWYRQAAGRGLQLLFYSVGIGQISSEVPQNLSASRPQDRQFILSSKKLLLSDSGFYLCAWKRAGGLPHEQFFGPGTRLTVL.